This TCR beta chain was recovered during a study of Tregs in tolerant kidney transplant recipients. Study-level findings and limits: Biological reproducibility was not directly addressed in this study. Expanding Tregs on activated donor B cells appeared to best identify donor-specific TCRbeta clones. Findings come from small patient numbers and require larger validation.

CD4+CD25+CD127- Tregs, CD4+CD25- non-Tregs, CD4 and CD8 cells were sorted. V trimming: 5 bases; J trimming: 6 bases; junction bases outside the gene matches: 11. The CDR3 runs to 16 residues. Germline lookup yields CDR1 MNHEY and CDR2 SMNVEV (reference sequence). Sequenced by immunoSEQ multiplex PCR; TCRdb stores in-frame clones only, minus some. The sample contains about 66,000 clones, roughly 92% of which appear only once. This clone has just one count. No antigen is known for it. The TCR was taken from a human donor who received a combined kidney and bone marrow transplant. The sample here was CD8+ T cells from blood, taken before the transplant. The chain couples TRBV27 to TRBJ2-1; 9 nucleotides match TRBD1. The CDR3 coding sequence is TGTGCCAGCAGTCCCTCCCGGACAGGGGCCCCCAATGAGCAGTTCTTC. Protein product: CASSPSRTGAPNEQFF.